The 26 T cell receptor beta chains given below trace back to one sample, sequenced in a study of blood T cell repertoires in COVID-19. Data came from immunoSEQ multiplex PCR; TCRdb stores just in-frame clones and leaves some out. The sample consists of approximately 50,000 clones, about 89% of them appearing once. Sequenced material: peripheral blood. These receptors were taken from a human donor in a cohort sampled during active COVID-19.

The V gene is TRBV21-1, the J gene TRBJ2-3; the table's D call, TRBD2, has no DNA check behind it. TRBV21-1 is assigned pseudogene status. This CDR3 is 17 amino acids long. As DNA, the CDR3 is TGTGCCAGCAGCACCTTGACCGGGAGGGATGAGATAGATACGCAGTATTTT. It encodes CASSTLTGRDEIDTQYF.

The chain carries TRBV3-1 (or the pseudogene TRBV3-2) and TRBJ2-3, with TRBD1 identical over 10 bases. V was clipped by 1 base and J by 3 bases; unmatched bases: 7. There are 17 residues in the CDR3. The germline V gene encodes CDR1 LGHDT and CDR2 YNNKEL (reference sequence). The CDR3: CASSQVRQGAMTDTQYF. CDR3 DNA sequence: TGTGCCAGCAGCCAAGTTAGACAGGGGGCGATGACAGATACGCAGTATTTT.

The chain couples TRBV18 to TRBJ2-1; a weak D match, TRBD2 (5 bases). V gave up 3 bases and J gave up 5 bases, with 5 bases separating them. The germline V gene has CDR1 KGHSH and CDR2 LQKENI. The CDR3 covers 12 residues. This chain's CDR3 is CASSPGDNEQFF. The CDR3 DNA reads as TGTGCCAGCTCACCCGGGGACAATGAGCAGTTCTTC.

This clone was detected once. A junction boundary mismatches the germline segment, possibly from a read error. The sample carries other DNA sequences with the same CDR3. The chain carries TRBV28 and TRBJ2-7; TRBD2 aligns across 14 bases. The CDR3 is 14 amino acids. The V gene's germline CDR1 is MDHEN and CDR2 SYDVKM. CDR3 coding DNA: TGTGCCAGCAGGGGACTAGCGGGAGTTTACGAGCAGTACTTT. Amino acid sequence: CASRGLAGVYEQYF.

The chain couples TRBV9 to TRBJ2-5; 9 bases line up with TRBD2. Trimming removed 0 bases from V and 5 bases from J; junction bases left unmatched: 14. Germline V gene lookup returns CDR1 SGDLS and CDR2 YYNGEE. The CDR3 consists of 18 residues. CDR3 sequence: CASSVAGGISGSWETQYF. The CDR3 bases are TGTGCCAGCAGCGTAGCTGGAGGGATTAGCGGGAGCTGGGAGACCCAGTACTTC.

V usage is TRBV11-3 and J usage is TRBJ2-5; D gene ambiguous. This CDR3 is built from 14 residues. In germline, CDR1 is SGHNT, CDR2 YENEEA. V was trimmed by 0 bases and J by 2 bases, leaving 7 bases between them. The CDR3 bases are TGTGCCAGCAGCTTAGAACCTAGTCAAGAGACCCAGTACTTC. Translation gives CASSLEPSQETQYF.

The CDR3 reads CASSEAVSLGETQYF. The CDR3 bases are TGTGCCAGCAGTGAAGCGGTTAGCCTTGGAGAGACCCAGTACTTC. The rearrangement uses TRBV6-1 and TRBJ2-5; D is unresolved. This CDR3 spans 15 amino acids. Per the germline V gene, CDR1 is MNHNS and CDR2 is SASEGT. The V end was cut by 0 bases, the J end by 4 bases, with 12 bases between.

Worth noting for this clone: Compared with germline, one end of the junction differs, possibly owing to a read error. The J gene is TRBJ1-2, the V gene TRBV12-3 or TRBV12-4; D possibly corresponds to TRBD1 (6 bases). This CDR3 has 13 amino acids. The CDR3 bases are TGTGCCCGCAGTTTGGGGGGGGGCTTTGGCTACACCTTC. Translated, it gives CARSLGGGFGYTF.

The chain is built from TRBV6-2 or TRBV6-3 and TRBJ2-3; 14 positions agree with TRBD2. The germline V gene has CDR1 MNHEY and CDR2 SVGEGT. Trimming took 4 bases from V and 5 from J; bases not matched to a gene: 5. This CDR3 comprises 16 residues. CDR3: CASSFGLAGGGDTQYF. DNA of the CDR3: TGTGCCAGCAGTTTCGGACTAGCGGGAGGCGGAGATACGCAGTATTTT.

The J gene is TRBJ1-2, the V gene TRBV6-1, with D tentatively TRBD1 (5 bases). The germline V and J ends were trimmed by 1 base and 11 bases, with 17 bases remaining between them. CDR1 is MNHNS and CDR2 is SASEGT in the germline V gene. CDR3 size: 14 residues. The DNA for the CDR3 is TGTGCCAGCAGTGAAGTCATACAGGAGAGCCGGTACACCTTC. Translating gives CASSEVIQESRYTF.

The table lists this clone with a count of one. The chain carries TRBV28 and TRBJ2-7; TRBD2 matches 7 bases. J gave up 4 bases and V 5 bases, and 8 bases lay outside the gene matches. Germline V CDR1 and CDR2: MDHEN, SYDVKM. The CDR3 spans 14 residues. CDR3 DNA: TGTGCCAGCAGTCAATCCGCGGGAGCGTACGAGCAGTACTTC. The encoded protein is CASSQSAGAYEQYF.

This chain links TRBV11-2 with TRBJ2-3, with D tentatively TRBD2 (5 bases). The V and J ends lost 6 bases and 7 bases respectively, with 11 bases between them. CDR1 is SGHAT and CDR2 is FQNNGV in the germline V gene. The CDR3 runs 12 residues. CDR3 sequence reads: CASSLLGNTQYF. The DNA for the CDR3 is TGTGCCAGCAGTTTACTAGGAAATACGCAGTATTTT.

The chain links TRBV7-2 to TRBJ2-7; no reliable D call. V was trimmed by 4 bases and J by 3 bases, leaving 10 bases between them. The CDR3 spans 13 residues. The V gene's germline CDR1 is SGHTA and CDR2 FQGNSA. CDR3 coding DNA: TGTGCCAGCAGCTCCCCGTCCGTCTACGAGCAGTACTTC. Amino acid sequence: CASSSPSVYEQYF. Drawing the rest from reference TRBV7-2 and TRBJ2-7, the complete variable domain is GAGVSQSPSNKVTEKGKDVELRCDPISGHTALYWYRQSLGQGLEFLIYFQGNSAPDKSGLPSDRFSAERTGGSVSTLTIQRTQQEDSAVYLCASSSPSVYEQYFGPGTRLTVT.

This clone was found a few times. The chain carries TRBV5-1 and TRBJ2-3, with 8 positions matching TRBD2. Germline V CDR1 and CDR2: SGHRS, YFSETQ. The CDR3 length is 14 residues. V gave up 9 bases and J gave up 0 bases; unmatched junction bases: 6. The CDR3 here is CATKIAGSTDTQYF. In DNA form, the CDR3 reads TGCGCCACCAAGATAGCGGGGAGCACAGATACGCAGTATTTT.

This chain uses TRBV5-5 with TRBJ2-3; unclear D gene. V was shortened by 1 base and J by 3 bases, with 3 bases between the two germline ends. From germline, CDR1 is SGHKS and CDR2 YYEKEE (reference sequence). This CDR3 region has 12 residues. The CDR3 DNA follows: TGTGCCAGCAGCTTGCTGACAGATACGCAGTATTTT. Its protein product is CASSLLTDTQYF.

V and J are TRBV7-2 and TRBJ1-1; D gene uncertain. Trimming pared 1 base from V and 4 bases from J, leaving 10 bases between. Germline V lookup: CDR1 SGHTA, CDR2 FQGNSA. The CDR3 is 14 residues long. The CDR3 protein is CASSLGGLATEAFF. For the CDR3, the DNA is TGTGCCAGCAGCTTAGGTGGGCTGGCCACTGAAGCTTTCTTT.

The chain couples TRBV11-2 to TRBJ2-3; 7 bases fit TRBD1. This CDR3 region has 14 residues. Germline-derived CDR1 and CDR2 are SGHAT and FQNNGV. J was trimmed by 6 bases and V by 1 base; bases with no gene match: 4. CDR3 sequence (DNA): TGTGCCAGCAGCTTAGCCCACAGGGGTGATACGCAGTATTTT. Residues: CASSLAHRGDTQYF.

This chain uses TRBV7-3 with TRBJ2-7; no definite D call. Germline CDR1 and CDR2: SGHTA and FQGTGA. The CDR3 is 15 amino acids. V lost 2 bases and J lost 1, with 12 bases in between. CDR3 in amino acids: CASSLSPGPSYEQYF. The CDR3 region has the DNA TGTGCCAGCAGCTTATCGCCAGGCCCTTCCTACGAGCAGTACTTC.

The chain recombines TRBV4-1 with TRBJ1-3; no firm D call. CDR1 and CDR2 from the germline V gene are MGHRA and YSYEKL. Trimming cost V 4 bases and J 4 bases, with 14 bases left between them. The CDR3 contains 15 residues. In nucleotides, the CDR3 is TGCGCCAGCAGCCGGATCGTGGGCTCAGGAAACACCATATATTTT. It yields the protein CASSRIVGSGNTIYF.

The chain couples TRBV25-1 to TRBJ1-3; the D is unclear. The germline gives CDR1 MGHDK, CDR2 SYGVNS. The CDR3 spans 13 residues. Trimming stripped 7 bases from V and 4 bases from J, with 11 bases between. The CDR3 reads CASTFSRGNTIYF. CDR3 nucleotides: TGTGCCAGCACGTTCTCTAGGGGAAACACCATATATTTT.

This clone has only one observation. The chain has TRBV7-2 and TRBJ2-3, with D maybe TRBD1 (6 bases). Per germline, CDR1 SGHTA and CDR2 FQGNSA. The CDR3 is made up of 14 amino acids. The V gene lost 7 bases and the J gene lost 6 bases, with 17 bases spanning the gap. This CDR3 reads CASTPRRTGDTQYF. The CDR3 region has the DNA TGTGCCAGCACCCCGCGGCGAACAGGGGATACGCAGTATTTT.

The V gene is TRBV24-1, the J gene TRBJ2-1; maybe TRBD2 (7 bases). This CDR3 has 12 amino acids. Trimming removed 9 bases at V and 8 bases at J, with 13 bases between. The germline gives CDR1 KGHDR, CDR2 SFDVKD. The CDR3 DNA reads TGTGCCACCTCACCGGGGGGCGATGAGCAGTTCTTC. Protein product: CATSPGGDEQFF.

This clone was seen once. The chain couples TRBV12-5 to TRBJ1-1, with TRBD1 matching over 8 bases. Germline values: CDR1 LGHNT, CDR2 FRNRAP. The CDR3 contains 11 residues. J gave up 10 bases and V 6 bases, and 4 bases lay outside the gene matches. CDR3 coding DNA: TGTGCTAGTGGGCTCGACAGGGGAGCTTTCTTT. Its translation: CASGLDRGAFF.

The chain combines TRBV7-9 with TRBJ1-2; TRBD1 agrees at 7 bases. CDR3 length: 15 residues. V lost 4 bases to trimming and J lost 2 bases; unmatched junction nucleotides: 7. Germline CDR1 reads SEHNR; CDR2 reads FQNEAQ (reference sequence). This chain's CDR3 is CASSSGQSLNYGYTF. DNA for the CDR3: TGTGCCAGCAGCTCGGGACAGAGCCTAAACTATGGCTACACCTTC.

The CDR3 nucleotides are TGTGCCAGCTCACCCAAAACGGTAGCGGGAGGGCCCCGAGATACGCAGTATTTT. Translation gives CASSPKTVAGGPRDTQYF. The chain carries TRBV18 and TRBJ2-3, with 11 bases fitting TRBD2. The CDR3 has 18 residues. Per the germline V gene, CDR1 is KGHSH and CDR2 is LQKENI. V lost 3 bases and J lost 5; bases outside the gene matches: 13. Full variable domain (remainder filled in from reference TRBV18 and TRBJ2-3): NAGVMQNPRHLVRRRGQEARLRCSPMKGHSHVYWYRQLPEEGLKFMVYLQKENIIDESGMPKERFSAEFPKEGPSILRIQQVVRGDSAAYFCASSPKTVAGGPRDTQYFGPGTRLTVL.

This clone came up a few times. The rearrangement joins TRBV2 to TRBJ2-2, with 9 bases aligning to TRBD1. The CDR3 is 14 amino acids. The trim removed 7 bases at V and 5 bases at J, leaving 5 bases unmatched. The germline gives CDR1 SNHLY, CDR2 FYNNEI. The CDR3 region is CASTQGAQTGELFF. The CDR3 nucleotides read TGTGCCAGCACACAGGGGGCGCAAACCGGGGAGCTGTTTTTT.